This TCR beta chain is drawn from a study of early T cells in non-severe SARS-CoV-2 infection. Study overall: Unsorted whole blood bulk RNA was sequenced, with unpaired chains. General study results and limits: Anti-spike CD8 responses were favored in VDJdb matching, and private and CD4 specificities were missed.

This clonotype was observed a handful of times. Its target is not known. Researchers attached unique molecular identifiers to individual cDNA molecules. TCRdb analysed the 5' RACE reads with MiXCR anew, one entry per CDR3 protein. The sample includes about 62,000 distinct CDR3 sequences, approximately 9.3% of them seen just once. Germline loops: CDR1 SGHAT, CDR2 FQNNGV. The CDR3 runs to 15 residues. Trimming left V 5 bases short and J 4 bases short, with 16 bases between. The sequence came from an adult who was a healthcare worker with PCR-confirmed SARS-CoV-2 infection or an uninfected control (not recorded which). The chain is built from TRBV11-2 and TRBJ2-3; a possible D gene is TRBD1 (5 bases). The sample consisted of whole blood. In nucleotides, the CDR3 is TGTGCCAGCAGCGTAGGATCAGGGAAGGCAGATACGCAGTATTTT. This encodes CASSVGSGKADTQYF.